These 24 T cell receptor beta chains share one sample of origin, sequenced in a study of persistence of HIV-infected CD4 T cells. Lysates of CMV-infected fibroblasts at 9.5 to 10 ug/mL stimulated these cells. Sorting selected CD4+ T cells upregulating both CD40 ligand and CD69. Their cognate antigens are unknown. Sequencing used immunoSEQ version 4 in survey mode. Some clones are missing from TCRdb's copy, which holds only in-frame ones; the method was immunoSEQ multiplex PCR. The data show fewer than 6,500 clones, roughly 70% seen once. Specimen: CD4+ T cells sorted from PBMCs after approximately 18-hour stimulation, collected from a patient who received antiretroviral therapy. All receptors derive from an adult man with HIV who was CMV-seropositive.

V and J are TRBV4-3 and TRBJ2-7, with 8 bases matching TRBD1. CDR3 length: 15 amino acids. The germline V gene has CDR1 LGHNA and CDR2 YSLEER. V was pared by 1 base and J by 6 bases, with 8 bases of the junction left unmatched. In DNA form, the CDR3 reads TGCGCCAGCAGCCAAGCCTCCGGACAGGGCCTCGAGCAGTACTTC. Its protein product is CASSQASGQGLEQYF.

DNA of the CDR3: TGTGCCAGCAGCTTAGCGCAACAGAATGAGCAGTTCTTC. It codes for CASSLAQQNEQFF. This chain uses TRBV7-2 with TRBJ2-1; D uncertain. Germline-derived CDR1 and CDR2 are SGHTA and FQGNSA. This CDR3 comprises 13 residues. Trimming shortened V by 0 bases and J by 7 bases, and 7 bases separated the two germline ends. Looking up the rest from reference TRBV7-2 and TRBJ2-1 gives the full variable domain: GAGVSQSPSNKVTEKGKDVELRCDPISGHTALYWYRQSLGQGLEFLIYFQGNSAPDKSGLPSDRFSAERTGGSVSTLTIQRTQQEDSAVYLCASSLAQQNEQFFGPGTRLTVL.

This clone was seen only a few times. This sequence joins TRBV5-4 and TRBJ2-2, with a weak D call TRBD2 (5 bases). Per the germline V gene, CDR1 is SGHNT and CDR2 is YYREEE (reference sequence). Trimming pared 3 bases from V and 5 bases from J, leaving 14 bases between. CDR3 length: 15 amino acids. CDR3 DNA: TGTGCCAGCAGCTCGGGCGGAAGGAGGACCGGGGAGCTGTTTTTT. Protein product: CASSSGGRRTGELFF.

The chain has TRBV30 and TRBJ2-4; D may be TRBD1 (6 bases). Germline V gives CDR1 GTSNPN, CDR2 SVGIG (reference sequence). The CDR3 has 17 residues. Trimming left V 0 bases short and J 4 bases short, with 19 bases between. The CDR3: CAWSVRAGARAKNIQYF. The CDR3 DNA reads as TGTGCCTGGAGTGTACGGGCAGGGGCCCGCGCGAAAAACATTCAGTACTTC.

The chain employs TRBV18 and TRBJ1-1; D not certain. Per germline, CDR1 KGHSH and CDR2 LQKENI. The CDR3 extends over 13 amino acids. With 4 bases removed from V and 0 bases from J, the gap between germline ends came to 6 bases. CDR3 residues: CASSLQMNTEAFF. DNA for the CDR3: TGTGCCAGCTCACTGCAAATGAACACTGAAGCTTTCTTT.

J is TRBJ2-1 and V is TRBV7-2; D perhaps matches TRBD1 (5 bases). This CDR3 region has 16 residues. Trimming took off 7 bases at V and 3 bases at J, with 19 bases between the two ends. Germline-derived CDR1 and CDR2 are SGHTA and FQGNSA. The CDR3 loop reads CASTDPSKGNYNEQFF. CDR3 nucleotide sequence: TGTGCCAGCACCGACCCCAGTAAGGGGAACTACAATGAGCAGTTCTTC.

The rearrangement links TRBV11-2 to TRBJ2-1; possibly TRBD2 for D (5 bases). CDR3 length: 14 residues. V shed 4 bases and J shed 8 bases, with 15 bases lying between them. Germline loops: CDR1 SGHAT, CDR2 FQNNGV. CDR3 DNA sequence: TGTGCCAGCAGCTCGTCAGAGGGTAGAGATGAGCAGTTCTTC. It codes for CASSSSEGRDEQFF.

This chain links TRBV27 with TRBJ1-5; TRBD1 is a possible D gene (5 bases). This CDR3 comprises 17 residues. V lost 2 bases and J lost 2, with 16 bases in between. CDR1 and CDR2 (germline): MNHEY, SMNVEV (reference sequence). CDR3 amino acids: CASSLTFRGDGNQPQHF. CDR3 sequence (DNA): TGTGCCAGCAGTTTAACCTTTCGGGGCGACGGCAATCAGCCCCAGCATTTT.

The chain employs TRBV27 and TRBJ2-7; 7 nucleotides line up with TRBD1. Germline CDR1 MNHEY, CDR2 SMNVEV (reference sequence). There are 16 residues in the CDR3. The J segment lost 2 bases and the V segment lost 8 bases, leaving 15 bases of the junction unmatched. DNA of the CDR3: TGTGCCAGCTCGGACAGGATTGAGATTGGGACCTACGAGCAGTACTTC. Its translation: CASSDRIEIGTYEQYF.

This chain links TRBV27 with TRBJ1-2; 9 bases line up with TRBD1. Germline V CDR1 and CDR2: MNHEY, SMNVEV (reference sequence). J was trimmed by 6 bases and V by 7 bases; bases with no gene match: 12. The CDR3 sequence is 15 residues long. CDR3 sequence: CASNADRGDLHGYTF. The DNA of the CDR3 is TGTGCCAGCAACGCGGACAGGGGCGATTTGCATGGCTACACCTTC.

This clone was counted only a few times. The chain carries TRBV4-1 and TRBJ2-1; the D call may be TRBD1 or TRBD2 (5 bases each). Germline loops: CDR1 MGHRA, CDR2 YSYEKL. V lost 0 bases and J 4 bases, leaving 13 bases between the germline ends. The CDR3 extends over 16 amino acids. For the CDR3, the DNA is TGCGCCAGCAGCCAAGAGAAAGGGGAGTTTTACAATGAGCAGTTCTTC. Translation gives CASSQEKGEFYNEQFF.

CDR3 bases: TGTGCCAGCAGCTGGGGGGACAGATTCCACTATGGCTACACCTTC. The encoded protein is CASSWGDRFHYGYTF. The chain uses TRBV5-5 and TRBJ1-2; 7 bases line up with TRBD1. This CDR3 spans 15 amino acids. Germline CDR1 reads SGHKS; CDR2 reads YYEKEE (reference sequence). V dropped 3 bases and J dropped 3; count of bases not matched to a gene: 8.

Relative to its sample, this clone is medium-sized. The chain carries TRBV4-3 and TRBJ1-2; no clear D gene. The germline CDR1 and CDR2 sequences are LGHNA and YSLEER. The CDR3 is 16 residues long. Trimming took off 4 bases at V and 3 bases at J, with 18 bases between the two ends. The CDR3 DNA reads as TGCGCCAGCAGCCTTTTCAGTATGGCTTCTTACTATGGCTACACCTTC. Translated: CASSLFSMASYYGYTF.

V and J are TRBV28 and TRBJ2-7; D unresolved. V lost 5 bases, J lost 5 bases, and 10 bases lay in between. The V gene's germline CDR1 is MDHEN and CDR2 SYDVKM. The CDR3 is made up of 12 amino acids. CDR3 in DNA: TGTGCCAGCAGTAGGATCCCTCACGAGCAGTACTTC. Translation gives CASSRIPHEQYF.

The chain is built from TRBV19 and TRBJ1-2; D may be TRBD1 (5 bases). The CDR3 length is 15 residues. Per the germline V gene, CDR1 is LNHDA and CDR2 is SQIVND (reference sequence). V lost 7 bases and J 4 bases, leaving 19 bases between the germline ends. Written as DNA, the CDR3 is TGTGCCAGTAAACTTACCGGGACGGTCCTCTATGGCTACACCTTC. Its translation is CASKLTGTVLYGYTF.

The chain recombines TRBV7-2 with TRBJ2-2; D is possibly TRBD2 (6 bases). V was cut by 1 base and J by 5 bases, with 14 bases left in between. This CDR3 spans 16 amino acids. Germline V gene data show CDR1 as SGHTA and CDR2 as FQGNSA. In DNA form, the CDR3 reads TGTGCCAGCAGCTTAGTCCCCCCCCTAGCGACCGGGGAGCTGTTTTTT. Translation: CASSLVPPLATGELFF.

The gene calls are TRBV5-6 and TRBJ1-4; weak D call: TRBD1 (6 bases). Germline CDR1 SGHDT, CDR2 YYEEEE. The V end was cut by 4 bases, the J end by 8 bases, with 21 bases between. The length of the CDR3 is 16 residues. The CDR3 sequence is CASSKPWRTQGEKLFF. Written as DNA, the CDR3 is TGTGCCAGCAGCAAACCATGGAGAACCCAGGGGGAAAAACTGTTTTTT.

The V gene is TRBV6-5, the J gene TRBJ1-1, with D possibly matching TRBD1 (5 bases). CDR1 is MNHEY, CDR2 SVGAGI, per germline. The CDR3 spans 13 residues. Trimming removed 10 bases from V and 11 bases from J, with 23 bases in between. This chain's CDR3 is CATTRGGGGEAFF. In DNA form, the CDR3 reads TGTGCCACTACTAGGGGAGGAGGCGGTGAGGCTTTCTTT.

This sequence joins TRBV5-1 and TRBJ2-5; 12 bases agree with TRBD2. Trimming removed 4 bases from V and 2 bases from J; junction bases left unmatched: 6. The CDR3 is made up of 16 amino acids. Germline loops: CDR1 SGHRS, CDR2 YFSETQ. The CDR3 DNA is TGCGCCAGCAGCGGACCTAGCGGGGGGGTACAAGAGACCCAGTACTTC. Translating gives CASSGPSGGVQETQYF.

The chain combines TRBV28 with TRBJ1-2, with 8 bases lining up with TRBD1. Germline V gene sequence: CDR1 MDHEN, CDR2 SYDVKM. Germline trimming cut 3 bases from V and 5 bases from J; bases unmatched to any gene: 8. This CDR3 has 15 residues. CDR3 sequence (DNA): TGTGCCAGCAGTTTGGGGGCCACAGGGGGTTATGGCTACACCTTC. Residues: CASSLGATGGYGYTF.

J is TRBJ1-2 and V is TRBV5-3; D perhaps matches TRBD1 (5 bases). TRBV5-3 falls under the ORF class, with uncertain function. The CDR3 has 14 amino acids. V gave up 4 bases and J gave up 4 bases, with 14 bases separating them. CDR3 loop: CARSHVRGGYGYTF. In DNA, the CDR3 is TGTGCCAGAAGCCACGTGAGGGGCGGCTATGGCTACACCTTC.

The chain combines TRBV9 with TRBJ2-2; possibly TRBD1 for D (7 bases). The CDR3 covers 15 residues. The germline gives CDR1 SGDLS, CDR2 YYNGEE. Trimming shortened V by 5 bases and J by 2 bases, and 13 bases separated the two germline ends. The CDR3 region has the DNA TGTGCCAGCAGTCCTCAGGGGGGAAACACCGGGGAGCTGTTTTTT. It codes for CASSPQGGNTGELFF.

The rearrangement joins TRBV12-5 to TRBJ2-7, with 11 bases fitting TRBD1. The CDR3 length is 15 residues. Germline lookup yields CDR1 LGHNT and CDR2 FRNRAP. V was pared by 4 bases and J by 7 bases, with 9 bases of the junction left unmatched. CDR3 sequence (DNA): TGTGCTAGTGGTTCCGGGACAGGGGGAATAAGGGAGCAGTACTTC. Its translation: CASGSGTGGIREQYF.

This clone was found a few times. The chain employs TRBV19 and TRBJ2-1; weak D call: TRBD2 (6 bases). Trimming removed 0 bases at V and 16 bases at J, with 13 bases between. In germline, CDR1 is LNHDA, CDR2 SQIVND (reference sequence). This CDR3 region has 12 residues. DNA for the CDR3: TGTGCCAGTAGTATAGACCCCGGGGGAGACTTCTTC. It is translated as CASSIDPGGDFF.